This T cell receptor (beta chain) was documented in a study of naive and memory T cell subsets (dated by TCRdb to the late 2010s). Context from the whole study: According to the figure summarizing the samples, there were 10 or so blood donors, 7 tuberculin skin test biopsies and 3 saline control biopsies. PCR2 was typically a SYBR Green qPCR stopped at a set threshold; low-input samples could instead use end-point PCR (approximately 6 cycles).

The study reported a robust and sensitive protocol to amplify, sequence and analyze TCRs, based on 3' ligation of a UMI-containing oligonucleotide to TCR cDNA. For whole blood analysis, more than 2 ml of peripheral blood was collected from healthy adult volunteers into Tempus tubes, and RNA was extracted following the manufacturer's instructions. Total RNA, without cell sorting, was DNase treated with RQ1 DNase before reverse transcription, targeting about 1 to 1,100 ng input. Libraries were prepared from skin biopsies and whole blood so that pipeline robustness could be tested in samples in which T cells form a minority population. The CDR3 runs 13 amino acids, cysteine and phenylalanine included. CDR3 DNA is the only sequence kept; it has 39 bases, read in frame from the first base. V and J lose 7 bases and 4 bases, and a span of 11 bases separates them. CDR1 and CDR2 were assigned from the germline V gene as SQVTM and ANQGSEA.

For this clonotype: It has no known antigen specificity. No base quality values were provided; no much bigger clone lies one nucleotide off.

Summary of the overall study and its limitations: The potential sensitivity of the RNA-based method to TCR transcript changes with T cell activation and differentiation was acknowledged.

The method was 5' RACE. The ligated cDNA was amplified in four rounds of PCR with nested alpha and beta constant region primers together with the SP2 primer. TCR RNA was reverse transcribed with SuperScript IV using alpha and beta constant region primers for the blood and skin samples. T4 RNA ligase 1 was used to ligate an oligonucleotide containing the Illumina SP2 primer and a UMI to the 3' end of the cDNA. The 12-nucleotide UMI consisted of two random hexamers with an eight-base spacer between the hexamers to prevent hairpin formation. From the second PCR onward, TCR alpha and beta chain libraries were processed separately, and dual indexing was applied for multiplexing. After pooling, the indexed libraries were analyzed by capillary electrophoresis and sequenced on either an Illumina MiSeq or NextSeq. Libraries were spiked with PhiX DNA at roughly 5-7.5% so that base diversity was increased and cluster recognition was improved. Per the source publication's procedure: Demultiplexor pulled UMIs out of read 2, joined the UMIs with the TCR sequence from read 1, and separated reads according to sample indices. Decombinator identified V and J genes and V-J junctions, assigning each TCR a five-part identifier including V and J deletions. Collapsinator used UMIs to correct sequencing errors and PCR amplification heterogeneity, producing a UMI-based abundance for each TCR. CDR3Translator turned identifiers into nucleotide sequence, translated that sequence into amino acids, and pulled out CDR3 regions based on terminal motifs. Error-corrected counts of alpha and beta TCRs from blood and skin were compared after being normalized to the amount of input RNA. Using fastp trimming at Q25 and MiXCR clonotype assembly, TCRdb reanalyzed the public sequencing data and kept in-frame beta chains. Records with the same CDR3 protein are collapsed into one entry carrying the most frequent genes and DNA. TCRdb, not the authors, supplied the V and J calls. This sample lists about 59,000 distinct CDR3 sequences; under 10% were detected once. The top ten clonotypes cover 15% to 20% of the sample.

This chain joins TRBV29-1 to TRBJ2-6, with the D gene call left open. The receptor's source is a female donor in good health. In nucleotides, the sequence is TGCAGCGGAGCCACGGACGGGGCCAACGTCCTGACTTTC. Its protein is CSGATDGANVLTF.